This T cell receptor beta chain was documented in a study of cytomegalovirus exposure and HLA in healthy donors. In the PCR, 60 Vbeta and 13 Jbeta primers were used. Assay used: immunoSEQ multiplex PCR; TCRdb lists only in-frame clones, some missing. Of about 210,000 clones listed, roughly 82% are singletons. A word on this clone: Antigen specificity is unknown.

Trimming at V came to 3 bases and at J to 0 bases, leaving 5 bases not matched to a gene. The CDR3 length is 15 residues. Germline values: CDR1 GTSNPN, CDR2 SVGIG (reference sequence). Whole-study results and caveats: Per a prior analysis, the majority of TCR beta V segments were productive roughly 87% or roughly 30% of the time. The study flagged fewer than 200 TCR beta chains as cytomegalovirus-associated. It was shown in a later analysis that HLA-associated TCR beta chains were more clonally expanded than other, equally common chains. Researchers reportedly found TCR beta sequences accurately predicted most subjects' HLA-A and HLA-B alleles.

The chain uses TRBV30 and TRBJ2-1, with TRBD2 matching 7 bases. This clonotype was sampled from a man aged 40-49 years in good health and CMV-seropositive. Sequenced: PBMCs. This chain's CDR3 is CAWRPGTTSYNEQFF. CDR3 nucleotide sequence: TGTGCCTGGAGGCCCGGGACTACCTCCTACAATGAGCAGTTCTTC.